This T cell receptor beta chain was recorded in a study of identical twins. CDR1 is MNHEY, CDR2 SVGAGI, per germline. After removal of 0 bases from V and 7 bases from J, the junction contained 7 bases not matched to a gene. This CDR3 spans 15 amino acids. This clonotype has a count of ten or more. Antigen specificity is unknown. Study-wide points: Out-of-frame alpha sequences common to twins were enriched for low generation probability. The presence of invariant MAIT and iNKT cells could partly confound analyses of zero-insertion sequences.

No donor was unhealthy or non-Caucasian. Template switching created a universal primer site, and the cDNA included unique molecular identifiers. TCRdb used MiXCR to reprocess the 5' RACE reads, holding one entry per CDR3 protein. The sample records around 480,000 distinct CDR3 sequences, roughly an eighth being singletons. A further study also used this sample, focusing on yellow fever vaccine responses in identical twins.

This TCR was sampled from a woman aged 18-30 years in good health. V is TRBV6-5 and J is TRBJ2-7, with 9 nucleotides matching TRBD1. The material sequenced was CD4+ T cells sorted from blood. CDR3 nucleotides: TGTGCCAGCAGTTACTCGTTGGGACAGGGTATGGAGCAGTACTTC. It codes for CASSYSLGQGMEQYF.